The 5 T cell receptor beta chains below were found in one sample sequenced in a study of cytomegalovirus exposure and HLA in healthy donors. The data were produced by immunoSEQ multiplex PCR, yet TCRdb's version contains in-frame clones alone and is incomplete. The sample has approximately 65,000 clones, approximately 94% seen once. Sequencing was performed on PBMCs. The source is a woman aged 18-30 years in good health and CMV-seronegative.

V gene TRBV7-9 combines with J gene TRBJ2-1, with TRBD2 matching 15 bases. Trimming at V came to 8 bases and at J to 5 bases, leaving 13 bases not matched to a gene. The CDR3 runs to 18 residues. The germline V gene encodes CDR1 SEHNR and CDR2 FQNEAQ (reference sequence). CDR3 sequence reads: CASRPGLAGGILDNEQFF. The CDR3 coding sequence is TGTGCCAGCCGACCGGGACTAGCGGGAGGCATTTTGGACAATGAGCAGTTCTTC.

The CDR3 region is CASSSGNTGELFF. In DNA, the CDR3 is TGTGCCAGCAGTTCAGGGAACACCGGGGAGCTGTTTTTT. V usage is TRBV6-4 and J usage is TRBJ2-2; unclear D gene. Germline-derived CDR1 and CDR2 are MRHNA and SNTAGT. V was cut by 5 bases and J by 1 base, with 5 bases left in between. There are 13 residues in the CDR3.

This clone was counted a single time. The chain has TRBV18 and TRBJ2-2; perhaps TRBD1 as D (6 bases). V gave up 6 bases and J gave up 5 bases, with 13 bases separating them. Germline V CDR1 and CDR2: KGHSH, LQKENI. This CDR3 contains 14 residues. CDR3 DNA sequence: TGTGCCAGCTCCCCCAACAGGGATACCGGGGAGCTGTTTTTT. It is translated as CASSPNRDTGELFF.

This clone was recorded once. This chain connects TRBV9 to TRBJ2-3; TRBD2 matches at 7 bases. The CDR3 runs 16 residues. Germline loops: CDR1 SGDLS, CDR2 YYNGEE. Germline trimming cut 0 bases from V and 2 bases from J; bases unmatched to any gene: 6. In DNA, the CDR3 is TGTGCCAGCAGCGTAGGGGGGGGGTCTGTCACAGATACGCAGTATTTT. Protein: CASSVGGGSVTDTQYF.

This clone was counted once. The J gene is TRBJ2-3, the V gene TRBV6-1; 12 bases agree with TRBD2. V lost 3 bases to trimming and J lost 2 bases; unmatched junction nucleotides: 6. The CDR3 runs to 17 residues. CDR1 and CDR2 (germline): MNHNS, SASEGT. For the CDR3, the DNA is TGTGCCAGCAGTGAGAAACTAGCGGGAGGCGACACAGATACGCAGTATTTT. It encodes CASSEKLAGGDTDTQYF.